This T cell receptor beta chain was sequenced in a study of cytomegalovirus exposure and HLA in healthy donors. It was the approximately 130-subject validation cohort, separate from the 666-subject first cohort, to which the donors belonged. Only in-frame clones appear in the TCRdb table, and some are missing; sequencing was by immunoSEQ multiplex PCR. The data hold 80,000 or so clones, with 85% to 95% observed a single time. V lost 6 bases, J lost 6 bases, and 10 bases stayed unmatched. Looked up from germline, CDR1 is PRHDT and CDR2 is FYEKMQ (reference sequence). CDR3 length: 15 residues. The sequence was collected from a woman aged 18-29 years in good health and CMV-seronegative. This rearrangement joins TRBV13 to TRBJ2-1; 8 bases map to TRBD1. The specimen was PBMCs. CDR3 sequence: CASSSQGAGANEQFF. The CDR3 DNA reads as TGTGCCAGCAGTTCCCAGGGGGCTGGGGCCAATGAGCAGTTCTTC. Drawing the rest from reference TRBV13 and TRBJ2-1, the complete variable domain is AAGVIQSPRHLIKEKRETATLKCYPIPRHDTVYWYQQGPGQDPQFLISFYEKMQSDKGSIPDRFSAQQFSDYHSELNMSSLELGDSALYFCASSSQGAGANEQFFGPGTRLTVL.